A single sample gave rise to the 25 T cell receptor beta chains below, sequenced in a study of blood T cell repertoires in COVID-19 (dated by TCRdb to 2020 to 2022). Receptors were amplified or captured by the immunoSEQ multiplex PCR assay. TCRdb obtained this table from immuneACCESS and retained in-frame rearrangements with V and J assigned. These tables miss some clones; where compared with another copy, unresolved V genes account for less than half of the shortfall, and the remainder is unexplained. For this sample there are about 170,000 clones; roughly four fifths appear just once. The top ten hold roughly 7.1% of the sample. Specimen: peripheral blood. Receptor source: a man between 35 and 55 years old who had recovered from COVID-19.

The rearrangement joins TRBV25-1 to TRBJ1-1; no reliable D call. The CDR3 consists of 13 residues. CDR1 MGHDK and CDR2 SYGVNS come from the germline V gene. Trimming cost V 2 bases and J 2 bases, with 6 bases left between them. The CDR3 region has the DNA TGTGCCAGCAGTGAAGGCCCCAACACTGAAGCTTTCTTT. It specifies CASSEGPNTEAFF.

The chain carries TRBV19 and TRBJ2-1, with TRBD2 as a possible D gene (6 bases). CDR3 length: 13 residues. Germline V gene data show CDR1 as LNHDA and CDR2 as SQIVND (reference sequence). Trimming took off 11 bases at V and 5 bases at J, with 16 bases between the two ends. Here the CDR3 reads CASKEGSNNEQFF. The CDR3 nucleotides read TGTGCCTCTAAGGAGGGATCGAACAATGAGCAGTTCTTC. Looking up the rest from reference TRBV19 and TRBJ2-1 gives the full variable domain: DGGITQSPKYLFRKEGQNVTLSCEQNLNHDAMYWYRQDPGQGLRLIYYSQIVNDFQKGDIAEGYSVSREKKESFPLTVTSAQKNPTAFYLCASKEGSNNEQFFGPGTRLTVL.

This chain links TRBV13 with TRBJ1-5, with D uncertain. The CDR3 length is 13 residues. V lost 3 bases to trimming and J lost 7 bases, with 10 bases between them. In germline, CDR1 is PRHDT, CDR2 FYEKMQ (reference sequence). The CDR3 nucleotides read TGTGCCAGCAGCTTTGGATCAGGACAGCCCCAGCATTTT. Its translation: CASSFGSGQPQHF. The full variable domain, with the rest looked up from reference TRBV13 and TRBJ1-5, is AAGVIQSPRHLIKEKRETATLKCYPIPRHDTVYWYQQGPGQDPQFLISFYEKMQSDKGSIPDRFSAQQFSDYHSELNMSSLELGDSALYFCASSFGSGQPQHFGDGTRLSIL.

CDR3 nucleotides: TGTGCCAGCAGTTCCAGGACAGGAGCGAGGGCCCAGTACTTC. Its translation: CASSSRTGARAQYF. The rearrangement uses TRBV6-2 or TRBV6-3 and TRBJ2-5, with 7 bases matching TRBD1. With V trimmed by 4 bases and J by 9 bases, 11 bases remained unmatched. This CDR3 comprises 14 residues. CDR1 is MNHEY and CDR2 is SVGEGT in the germline V gene.

The chain carries TRBV11-2 and TRBJ2-5; TRBD1 is a possible D gene (5 bases). Trimming stripped 4 bases from V and 3 bases from J, with 9 bases between. The germline CDR1 and CDR2 sequences are SGHAT and FQNNGV. The CDR3 runs 13 residues. DNA for the CDR3: TGTGCCAGCAGCTCCCGACAGAAAGAGACCCAGTACTTC. As protein: CASSSRQKETQYF.

The rearrangement links TRBV7-2 to TRBJ1-1; D call uncertain. The CDR3 extends over 14 amino acids. Germline V gene sequence: CDR1 SGHTA, CDR2 FQGNSA. Trimming cost V 2 bases and J 5 bases, with 12 bases left between them. CDR3 amino acids: CASSLIGVRTEAFF. The CDR3 DNA is TGTGCCAGCAGCTTAATCGGGGTAAGAACTGAAGCTTTCTTT.

The chain uses TRBV11-1 and TRBJ2-7; TRBD2 matches 9 bases. Germline-derived CDR1 and CDR2 are SGHAT and FQDESV (reference sequence). The CDR3 has 16 amino acids. J gave up 0 bases and V 5 bases, and 8 bases lay outside the gene matches. Here the CDR3 DNA reads TGTGCCAGCAGCAAAAAAACTAGCGGGCGCTCCTACGAGCAGTACTTC. Protein: CASSKKTSGRSYEQYF.

CDR3 amino acids: CASSWTGNPTDTQYF. The CDR3 DNA is TGCGCCAGCAGCTGGACAGGGAACCCCACAGATACGCAGTATTTT. The gene calls are TRBV4-1 and TRBJ2-3; TRBD1 matches 8 bases. V was clipped by 5 bases and J by 2 bases; unmatched bases: 6. This CDR3 has 15 amino acids. Germline CDR1 and CDR2: MGHRA and YSYEKL.

The genes are TRBV6-5 and TRBJ2-1, with 7 bases identical to TRBD1. CDR1 is MNHEY, CDR2 SVGAGI, per germline. The CDR3 contains 13 residues. Unmatched junction bases numbered 8, after V lost 7 bases and J lost 8 bases. CDR3 residues: CASKGQRYDEQFF. The DNA of the CDR3 is TGTGCCAGCAAGGGACAGAGATACGATGAGCAGTTCTTC.

The CDR3 here is CAINALGLAGANTGELFF. As DNA, the CDR3 is TGTGCCATCAACGCCCTCGGACTAGCGGGGGCGAACACCGGGGAGCTGTTTTTT. The chain joins TRBV10-3 to TRBJ2-2; 13 bases fit TRBD2. V trimming: 7 bases; J trimming: 0 bases; junction bases outside the gene matches: 8. The CDR3 is 18 residues long. Per the germline V gene, CDR1 is ENHRY and CDR2 is SYGVKD.

The V and J genes are TRBV6-2 or TRBV6-3 and TRBJ2-7; 8 bases match TRBD1. Germline assignment: CDR1 MNHEY and CDR2 SVGEGT. The CDR3 is made up of 14 amino acids. With 2 bases clipped from V and 5 bases from J, the junction kept 5 bases outside the gene matches. The DNA for the CDR3 is TGTGCCAGCAGTTACCGACAGGGGTTAAACGAGCAGTACTTC. Amino acids: CASSYRQGLNEQYF.

A single count supports this clone. J is TRBJ1-1 and V is TRBV19; D perhaps matches TRBD1 (6 bases). V lost 6 bases and J 4 bases, leaving 15 bases between the germline ends. Germline-derived CDR1 and CDR2 are LNHDA and SQIVND (reference sequence). This CDR3 spans 14 amino acids. The CDR3 coding sequence is TGTGCCAGTAGCATTAACAGGGAAATCACTGAAGCTTTCTTT. Protein product: CASSINREITEAFF. Full variable domain (missing parts from reference TRBV19 and TRBJ1-1): DGGITQSPKYLFRKEGQNVTLSCEQNLNHDAMYWYRQDPGQGLRLIYYSQIVNDFQKGDIAEGYSVSREKKESFPLTVTSAQKNPTAFYLCASSINREITEAFFGQGTRLTVV.

The chain combines TRBV4-2 with TRBJ2-3; the match to TRBD2 covers 10 bases. The CDR3 is 16 amino acids. The V gene end was trimmed by 0 bases and the J gene end by 0 bases; junction bases not matched to a gene: 0. Germline V CDR1 and CDR2: LGHNA, YNFKEQ. DNA of the CDR3: TGTGCCAGCAGCCAAGAAGCGGGAGGGAGCACAGATACGCAGTATTTT. As protein: CASSQEAGGSTDTQYF.

V is TRBV9 and J is TRBJ2-1; 7 bases are a match to TRBD2. V gave up 0 bases and J gave up 8 bases; unmatched junction bases: 5. Germline CDR1 SGDLS, CDR2 YYNGEE. The CDR3 has 14 residues. CDR3 amino acids: CASSVVEGGYEQFF. For the CDR3, the DNA is TGTGCCAGCAGCGTAGTCGAGGGAGGGTATGAGCAGTTCTTC. The full variable domain, in which reference TRBV9 and TRBJ2-1 provide the parts outside the CDR3, is DSGVTQTPKHLITATGQRVTLRCSPRSGDLSVYWYQQSLDQGLQFLIQYYNGEERAKGNILERFSAQQFPDLHSELNLSSLELGDSALYFCASSVVEGGYEQFFGPGTRLTVL.

This chain connects TRBV7-2 to TRBJ2-7, with D uncertain. Trimming pared 1 base from V and 3 bases from J, leaving 7 bases between. Germline V gene sequence: CDR1 SGHTA, CDR2 FQGNSA. The CDR3 is 13 residues long. The CDR3 loop is CASSLGGRYEQYF. The CDR3 DNA reads TGTGCCAGCAGCTTAGGTGGCCGCTACGAGCAGTACTTC.

Regarding this clone: This same CDR3 is encoded by further DNA sequences in the sample. The J gene is TRBJ2-3, the V gene TRBV7-2; TRBD2 aligns across 7 bases. This CDR3 is built from 14 residues. With 3 bases clipped from V and 4 bases from J, the junction kept 4 bases outside the gene matches. Germline CDR1 and CDR2: SGHTA and FQGNSA. The CDR3 sequence is CASSLGGFADTQYF. For the CDR3, the DNA is TGTGCCAGCAGCTTGGGGGGGTTCGCAGATACGCAGTATTTT.

The chain links TRBV7-9 to TRBJ2-7; a possible D gene is TRBD2 (6 bases). This CDR3 has 18 amino acids. Germline CDR1 SEHNR, CDR2 FQNEAQ (reference sequence). Trimming cost V 4 bases and J 4 bases, with 26 bases left between them. This CDR3 is CASSSRDPGAFGVYEQYF. DNA of the CDR3: TGTGCCAGCAGCTCCCGGGACCCGGGAGCGTTTGGAGTATACGAGCAGTACTTC.

The chain carries TRBV30 and TRBJ1-1; TRBD1 matches at 9 bases. This CDR3 is 15 amino acids long. Trimming took 2 bases from V and 11 from J; bases not matched to a gene: 15. The V gene's germline CDR1 is GTSNPN and CDR2 SVGIG (reference sequence). CDR3 DNA sequence: TGTGCCTGGAGTCCTCCGGGTACAGGGGGCGGCTGGGCTTTCTTT. It translates to CAWSPPGTGGGWAFF.

This rearrangement joins TRBV27 to TRBJ1-2; 8 bases match TRBD1. This CDR3 region has 14 residues. J was trimmed by 7 bases and V by 2 bases; bases with no gene match: 6. Germline V lookup: CDR1 MNHEY, CDR2 SMNVEV (reference sequence). The CDR3 sequence is CASSLHPGGVGYTF. The DNA for the CDR3 is TGTGCCAGCAGTTTACACCCAGGGGGCGTTGGCTACACCTTC.

The rearrangement uses TRBV6-5 and TRBJ2-7; possible D gene TRBD1, 7 bases. The V end was cut by 6 bases, the J end by 4 bases, with 19 bases between. The CDR3 length is 15 residues. Germline V CDR1 and CDR2: MNHEY, SVGAGI. The DNA for the CDR3 is TGTGCCAGCAGGGCACCGTTGGCAGGGGGGTACGAGCAGTACTTC. This sequence encodes CASRAPLAGGYEQYF.

The CDR3 region has the DNA TGTGCCAGCAGCAATTACGGGACTAGCGGCTACGAGCAGTACTTC. This codes for CASSNYGTSGYEQYF. The chain links TRBV9 to TRBJ2-7, with 11 nucleotides matching TRBD2. Germline V lookup: CDR1 SGDLS, CDR2 YYNGEE. V lost 4 bases, J lost 3 bases, and 6 bases stayed unmatched. CDR3 length equals 15 residues.

The chain joins TRBV30 to TRBJ2-1; the match to TRBD1 covers 8 bases. The length of the CDR3 is 14 residues. Germline CDR1 reads GTSNPN; CDR2 reads SVGIG (reference sequence). V gave up 5 bases and J gave up 8 bases; unmatched junction bases: 11. The CDR3 protein is CAWFRGPDTDEQFF. The CDR3 DNA reads TGTGCCTGGTTCAGGGGGCCCGACACGGATGAGCAGTTCTTC. The full variable domain, in which reference TRBV30 and TRBJ2-1 provide the parts outside the CDR3, is SQTIHQWPATLVQPVGSPLSLECTVEGTSNPNLYWYRQAAGRGLQLLFYSVGIGQISSEVPQNLSASRPQDRQFILSSKKLLLSDSGFYLCAWFRGPDTDEQFFGPGTRLTVL.

This clone was seen just once. The chain uses TRBV7-9 and TRBJ2-3; 8 bases match TRBD2. Germline lookup yields CDR1 SEHNR and CDR2 FQNEAQ (reference sequence). The CDR3 runs to 15 residues. V lost 4 bases, J lost 3 bases, and 6 bases stayed unmatched. DNA for the CDR3: TGTGCCAGCAGCTATAGCGGGGCTGGTACAGATACGCAGTATTTT. Amino acid sequence: CASSYSGAGTDTQYF.

This clone was counted a single time. This rearrangement joins TRBV23-1 to TRBJ1-5; 8 nucleotides agree with TRBD1. TRBV23-1 is filed as an ORF, its function uncertain. This CDR3 has 15 residues. The V segment lost 5 bases and the J segment 5 bases; nucleotides outside the gene matches: 8. CDR3 coding DNA: TGCGCCAGCAGTTCAAGAGGACAGGGCTATCAGCCCCAGCATTTT. It specifies CASSSRGQGYQPQHF.

This chain's CDR3 is CASRKPGQAHQETQYF. In nucleotides, the CDR3 is TGTGCCAGCAGGAAACCGGGACAAGCTCATCAAGAGACCCAGTACTTC. This chain connects TRBV5-5 to TRBJ2-5; a possible D gene is TRBD1 (6 bases). Between the trimmed V and J ends, which lost 5 bases and 2 bases, there was a span of 19 bases. The CDR3 runs to 16 residues. The germline V gene has CDR1 SGHKS and CDR2 YYEKEE (reference sequence).